The 22 T cell receptor beta chains in this list originate from one sample, sequenced in a study of Graves' ophthalmopathy and Graves' hyperthyroidism. The TCR beta CDR3 regions underwent amplification from RNA transcripts. The first round was an RT-PCR with HTBI primers, and the second round was a multiplex PCR. A single record per CDR3 protein comes from TCRdb applying MiXCR to the multiplex PCR reads. The repertoire holds tens of thousands of distinct CDR3 sequences, roughly 47% seen once, with roughly 4.7% in the top ten. Sequencing was performed on peripheral blood. Every receptor here comes from an adult woman with Graves' ophthalmopathy.

The genes are TRBV19 and TRBJ1-4; D remains unclear. This CDR3 contains 14 residues. Germline V CDR1 and CDR2: LNHDA, SQIVND (reference sequence). Trimming removed 5 bases from V and 4 bases from J, with 11 bases in between. CDR3 nucleotide sequence: TGTGCCAGTAGTTCGGACCCGAGTAATGAAAAACTGTTTTTT. Translated: CASSSDPSNEKLFF.

This clonotype has ten or more counts. The rearrangement uses TRBV5-1 and TRBJ2-1; 7 positions agree with TRBD1. In germline, CDR1 is SGHRS, CDR2 YFSETQ. CDR3 length equals 15 residues. V dropped 4 bases and J dropped 4; count of bases not matched to a gene: 8. The CDR3 coding sequence is TGCGCCAGCAGCCCGAAAGGGGGCGTATACAATGAGCAGTTCTTC. Its protein is CASSPKGGVYNEQFF.

In its sample, this clonotype was seen many times. The chain links TRBV29-1 to TRBJ2-5; 8 bases fit TRBD1. In germline, CDR1 is SQVTM, CDR2 ANQGSEA. CDR3 length: 14 amino acids. V lost 7 bases, J lost 4 bases, and 11 bases stayed unmatched. In DNA, the CDR3 is TGCAGCGCCGCAGGGGGCTTCCCGGGAGAGACCCAGTACTTC. This codes for CSAAGGFPGETQYF.

This clonotype occurred many times. The chain uses TRBV27 and TRBJ1-6, with D uncertain. Trimming pared 6 bases from V and 5 bases from J, leaving 14 bases between. The CDR3 extends over 15 amino acids. The germline V gene encodes CDR1 MNHEY and CDR2 SMNVEV (reference sequence). CDR3 nucleotides: TGTGCCAGCAGGTACGGAGGGAGTCATAATTCACCCCTCCACTTT. Protein sequence: CASRYGGSHNSPLHF.

The table lists this clonotype with many counts. The chain links TRBV7-3 to TRBJ2-2, with 9 nucleotides matching TRBD1. Per germline, CDR1 SGHTA and CDR2 FQGTGA. The CDR3 contains 15 residues. V shed 4 bases and J 6 bases; nucleotides not matched to a gene: 6. The DNA of the CDR3 is TGTGCCAGCAGCTCCATGACAGGGGGGGCCGGGGAGCTGTTTTTT. Its protein product is CASSSMTGGAGELFF.

The V gene is TRBV28, the J gene TRBJ2-3; D is possibly TRBD2 (6 bases). The CDR3 length is 13 residues. With 5 bases removed from V and 9 bases from J, the gap between germline ends came to 15 bases. Germline V gene data show CDR1 as MDHEN and CDR2 as SYDVKM. The CDR3 is CASSARVGRTQYF. CDR3 coding DNA: TGTGCCAGCAGTGCCCGGGTCGGGAGAACGCAGTATTTT.

This clonotype was seen many times. The CDR3 region is CASSWTGAGEETQYF. The DNA for the CDR3 is TGTGCCAGCAGCTGGACTGGCGCGGGAGAAGAGACCCAGTACTTC. This chain connects TRBV5-8 to TRBJ2-5, with 7 bases that match TRBD2. The J segment lost 3 bases and the V segment lost 3 bases, leaving 8 bases of the junction unmatched. In germline, CDR1 is SGHTS, CDR2 YDEGEE. The CDR3 consists of 15 residues. Drawing the rest from reference TRBV5-8 and TRBJ2-5, the complete variable domain is EAGVTQSPTHLIKTRGQQATLRCSPISGHTSVYWYQQALGLGLQFLLWYDEGEERNRGNFPPRFSGRQFPNYSSELNVNALELEDSALYLCASSWTGAGEETQYFGPGTRLLVL.

This clonotype was counted at least ten times. The V call is TRBV24-1, the J call TRBJ2-2, with 10 nucleotides matching TRBD1. CDR1 is KGHDR, CDR2 SFDVKD, per germline. V was clipped by 4 bases and J by 7 bases; unmatched bases: 8. CDR3 length equals 16 residues. CDR3: CATSDLGQGGGGELFF. Here the CDR3 DNA reads TGTGCCACCAGTGACCTCGGACAGGGGGGTGGCGGGGAGCTGTTTTTT.

This CDR3 is CASSTGTANSPLHF. CDR3 bases: TGTGCCAGCAGCACCGGGACAGCAAATTCACCCCTCCACTTT. The chain combines TRBV7-9 with TRBJ1-6; 7 nucleotides align to TRBD1. This CDR3 spans 14 amino acids. The ends lost 5 bases at V and 7 bases at J; junction bases unmatched: 5. The V gene's germline CDR1 is SEHNR and CDR2 FQNEAQ (reference sequence).

Worth noting for this clonotype: One end of the junction fails to match germline, which may point to a read error. The chain is built from TRBV29-1 and TRBJ2-4; no clear D gene. CDR1 is SQVTM, CDR2 ANQGSEA, per germline. The length of the CDR3 is 9 residues. The CDR3 spells CSVKDLQYF. For the CDR3, the DNA is TGCAGCGTTAAAGATCTTCAGTACTTC.

The J gene is TRBJ1-6, the V gene TRBV19; a weak D match, TRBD1 (5 bases). With 9 bases removed from V and 8 bases from J, the gap between germline ends came to 11 bases. The CDR3 is 12 residues long. Germline assignment: CDR1 LNHDA and CDR2 SQIVND (reference sequence). The CDR3 is CASRRGDSPLHF. In DNA, the CDR3 is TGTGCCAGCAGACGGGGGGATTCACCCCTCCACTTT.

This clonotype was counted many times. The chain employs TRBV5-6 and TRBJ1-2; D possibly corresponds to TRBD1 (6 bases). The CDR3 extends over 15 amino acids. Germline CDR1 and CDR2: SGHDT and YYEEEE. Trimming cost V 4 bases and J 4 bases, with 17 bases left between them. The CDR3 region is CASSPNRGAAYGYTF. DNA for the CDR3: TGTGCCAGCAGCCCTAACCGGGGGGCGGCCTATGGCTACACCTTC.

The chain links TRBV2 to TRBJ2-5; TRBD2 matches at 12 bases. The junction had 3 bases not matched to a gene; V was cut back by 6 bases and J by 4 bases. The germline V gene has CDR1 SNHLY and CDR2 FYNNEI. CDR3 length: 14 residues. The CDR3 reads CASRPGLAGETQYF. The CDR3 bases are TGTGCCAGCAGGCCGGGACTAGCGGGAGAGACCCAGTACTTC. The full variable domain, rest sourced from reference TRBV2 and TRBJ2-5, is EPEVTQTPSHQVTQMGQEVILRCVPISNHLYFYWYRQILGQKVEFLVSFYNNEISEKSEIFDDQFSVERPDGSNFTLKIRSTKLEDSAMYFCASRPGLAGETQYFGPGTRLLVL.

In this sample, this clonotype turned up once. The conserved final phenylalanine or tryptophan is absent from the CDR3, which likely points to a read error. The chain is built from TRBV4-3 and TRBJ2-7; D uncertain. CDR1 is LGHNA, CDR2 YSLEER, per germline. The CDR3 runs 13 residues. CDR3 loop: CAGSQDYLYEQYC. CDR3 coding DNA: TGCGCCGGCAGCCAAGATTACCTCTACGAGCAGTACTGC.

The V and J genes are TRBV25-1 and TRBJ2-1; D gene ambiguous. Germline V CDR1 and CDR2: MGHDK, SYGVNS. The CDR3 spans 12 residues. V shed 10 bases and J shed 5 bases, with 12 bases lying between them. CDR3 region: CATSPVNNEQFF. CDR3 nucleotide sequence: TGTGCCACCTCCCCGGTGAACAATGAGCAGTTCTTC.

This clonotype was detected ten times or more. DNA of the CDR3: TGTGCCAGCAGTTTTAGGGGATCAGATGGCTACACCTTC. Protein sequence: CASSFRGSDGYTF. V and J are TRBV28 and TRBJ1-2; D might be TRBD1 (5 bases). Germline assignment: CDR1 MDHEN and CDR2 SYDVKM. V was shortened by 3 bases and J by 6 bases, with 11 bases between the two germline ends. The length of the CDR3 is 13 residues.

This clonotype has ten or more counts. V usage is TRBV12-3 or TRBV12-4 and J usage is TRBJ1-6; TRBD1 agrees at 7 bases. The CDR3 loop spans 14 amino acids. Trimming at V came to 5 bases and at J to 7 bases, leaving 5 bases not matched to a gene. The CDR3 reads CASSVGTVNSPLHF. The CDR3 coding sequence is TGTGCCAGCAGTGTCGGGACAGTGAATTCACCCCTCCACTTT.

The V gene is TRBV2, the J gene TRBJ1-1; D unclear. Looked up from germline, CDR1 is SNHLY and CDR2 is FYNNEI. There are 13 residues in the CDR3. Trimming shortened V by 1 base and J by 2 bases, and 5 bases separated the two germline ends. CDR3 sequence: CASSEGINTEAFF. DNA of the CDR3: TGTGCCAGCAGTGAAGGGATTAACACTGAAGCTTTCTTT.

V usage is TRBV4-1 and J usage is TRBJ2-1; 9 bases are a match to TRBD2. The CDR3 is made up of 15 amino acids. The germline CDR1 and CDR2 sequences are MGHRA and YSYEKL. Trimming took 3 bases from V and 9 from J; bases not matched to a gene: 9. This CDR3 is CASSHPGLARPEQFF. In DNA form, the CDR3 reads TGCGCCAGCAGCCACCCGGGACTAGCTCGTCCTGAGCAGTTCTTC.

This clonotype was observed at least ten times. The chain employs TRBV7-9 and TRBJ1-5, with no clear D. The germline CDR1 and CDR2 sequences are SEHNR and FQNEAQ (reference sequence). The V gene lost 1 base and the J gene lost 4 bases, with 8 bases spanning the gap. CDR3 length: 14 residues. CDR3 loop: CASSLGGVNQPQHF. CDR3 coding DNA: TGTGCCAGCAGCTTAGGCGGGGTAAATCAGCCCCAGCATTTT.

The gene calls are TRBV30 and TRBJ1-1; maybe TRBD1 (5 bases). Trimming pared 2 bases from V and 7 bases from J, leaving 11 bases between. Germline CDR1 GTSNPN, CDR2 SVGIG (reference sequence). This CDR3 is 12 amino acids long. CDR3 nucleotide sequence: TGTGCCTGGAGTCCCCGGGACGGTGAAGCTTTCTTT. This translates into CAWSPRDGEAFF.

The chain combines TRBV4-1 with TRBJ2-7, with 9 bases identical to TRBD1. This CDR3 has 15 amino acids. The V and J ends lost 5 bases and 2 bases, in that order; junction bases with no gene match: 7. CDR1 is MGHRA, CDR2 YSYEKL, per germline. This CDR3 is CASSSPGTGTYEQYF. In nucleotides, the CDR3 is TGCGCCAGCAGCAGCCCCGGGACAGGGACCTACGAGCAGTACTTC.